Sequencing of this T cell receptor (beta chain) was carried out in a study of blood T cells in healthy people across ages. Regarding the study as a whole: Among long-lived donors, naive CD4+ cells were more numerous and diversity higher than in aged donors. Unknown donor CMV status possibly confounded expanded clonotype changes.

Concerning this clonotype itself: As yet, its antigen is unknown.

With a J-beta primer mix and a sample-barcoded 5' primer, a second PCR ran about 7 to 12 cycles. TCRdb processed the 5' RACE reads anew with MiXCR; each CDR3 protein has one entry. This sample has 500,000 to 600,000 distinct CDR3 sequences, with roughly 29% found just once. Sequenced: blood. The sequence was obtained from a woman in her 70s in good health.

The CDR3 protein is CASSLATAGGEQYF. The CDR3 DNA reads TGCGCCAGCAGCTTGGCTACGGCAGGGGGCGAGCAGTACTTC. The rearrangement joins TRBV5-1 to TRBJ2-5; 7 bases map to TRBD1. The DNA end favors TRBJ2-7, so the J call may be wrong. This CDR3 comprises 14 residues. CDR1 is SGHRS, CDR2 YFSETQ, per germline.